The rows below give T cell receptor beta chains drawn from one sample of a study of T cell responses to AZD1222 COVID-19 vaccine. Here immunoSEQ multiplex PCR was the method, and the copy in TCRdb shows in-frame clones only, minus some. The sample carries about 190,000 clones, approximately 92% recorded once. Material: peripheral blood, obtained on day 0 of AZD1222 vaccination. Receptors originate from an adult in good health. Each CDR3 is given with its conserved first and last residue.

V gene: TRBV25-1; J gene: TRBJ1-4; CDR3 protein: CAASGTLSATNEKLFF
V gene: TRBV2; J gene: TRBJ1-2; CDR3 protein: CASQTGDGYTF
V gene: TRBV11-2; J gene: TRBJ1-4; CDR3 protein: CASSLDTGQGGKLFF
V gene: TRBV6-5; J gene: TRBJ2-4; CDR3 protein: CASSYSGLAAKNIQYF
V gene: TRBV9; J gene: TRBJ1-3; CDR3 protein: CASSVDGSYGNTIYF
V gene: TRBV4-1; J gene: TRBJ2-2; CDR3 protein: CASSQDRGVVLRNTGELFF
V gene: TRBV3-1/TRBV3-2; J gene: TRBJ2-4; CDR3 protein: CASSQEALAKNIQYF
V gene: TRBV7-3; J gene: TRBJ2-3; CDR3 protein: CASSSHAPSGGQVDTQYF
V gene: TRBV4-1; J gene: TRBJ1-5; CDR3 protein: CASSQGTGGDRNQPQHF
V gene: TRBV11-2; J gene: TRBJ2-1; CDR3 protein: CASSLDSGGAFWSYNEQFF
V gene: TRBV4-3; J gene: TRBJ2-2; CDR3 protein: CASSQDVAGGDTGELFF
V gene: TRBV20-1; J gene: TRBJ2-7; CDR3 protein: CSASQGLAGAFYEQYF
V gene: TRBV10-2; J gene: TRBJ2-7; CDR3 protein: CASSESGGGSYEQYF
V gene: TRBV28; J gene: TRBJ1-5; CDR3 protein: CASSESGPLGQPQHF
V gene: TRBV7-9; J gene: TRBJ1-2; CDR3 protein: CASSLDRGDYGYTF
V gene: TRBV6-5; J gene: TRBJ2-7; CDR3 protein: CASGGGTGPYEQYF
V gene: TRBV4-1; J gene: TRBJ1-2; CDR3 protein: CASSPRASVYGYTF
V gene: TRBV9; J gene: TRBJ1-1; CDR3 protein: CASSVEYGVENTEAFF
V gene: TRBV12-5; J gene: TRBJ2-3; CDR3 protein: CASAQERDTQYF
V gene: TRBV5-1; J gene: TRBJ1-5; CDR3 protein: CASSSEGGGQPQHF
V gene: TRBV28; J gene: TRBJ2-1; CDR3 protein: CASSFRDRGVVYEQFF
V gene: TRBV3-1/TRBV3-2; J gene: TRBJ1-1; CDR3 protein: CASSQVEGSSEAFF
V gene: TRBV19; J gene: TRBJ1-5; CDR3 protein: CASSVIGASNQPQHF
V gene: TRBV18; J gene: TRBJ2-7; CDR3 protein: CASSRDSLLYEQYF
V gene: TRBV6-5; J gene: TRBJ2-7; CDR3 protein: CASTGTSVLYEQYF
V gene: TRBV5-5; J gene: TRBJ2-3; CDR3 protein: CASSLGQGAVDTQYF
V gene: TRBV19; J gene: TRBJ2-3; CDR3 protein: CASSWGQGPTGTDTQYF
V gene: TRBV7-9; J gene: TRBJ1-4; CDR3 protein: CASSPIIWATNEKLFF
V gene: TRBV11-3; J gene: TRBJ2-7; CDR3 protein: CNTGVSSYEQYF
V gene: TRBV6-5; J gene: TRBJ1-5; CDR3 protein: CASRGTANQPQHF
V gene: TRBV20-1; J gene: TRBJ1-1; CDR3 protein: CSAARGTEAFF
V gene: TRBV12-3/TRBV12-4; J gene: TRBJ1-5; CDR3 protein: CASRSGTFPQHF
V gene: TRBV6-5; J gene: TRBJ1-2; CDR3 protein: CASSYSTGSSYGYTF
V gene: TRBV7-8; J gene: TRBJ2-1; CDR3 protein: CASSSIAGRLNEQFF
V gene: TRBV27; J gene: TRBJ2-2; CDR3 protein: CASSLSWDRGVELFF
V gene: TRBV9; J gene: TRBJ1-1; CDR3 protein: CASSGAGTGLTEAFF
V gene: TRBV2; J gene: TRBJ2-7; CDR3 protein: CASSERQLPVYEQYF
V gene: TRBV11-1; J gene: TRBJ1-6; CDR3 protein: CASSLTGTGGSPLHF
V gene: TRBV7-2; J gene: TRBJ1-1; CDR3 protein: CASSWTSAEAFF
V gene: TRBV10-3; J gene: TRBJ1-1; CDR3 protein: CAISEGRENTEAFF
V gene: TRBV27; J gene: TRBJ2-7; CDR3 protein: CASSPTGAFYEQYF
V gene: TRBV7-3; J gene: TRBJ1-1; CDR3 protein: CASSSSQETEAFF
V gene: TRBV3-1/TRBV3-2; J gene: TRBJ2-7; CDR3 protein: CASQDSSYEQYF
V gene: TRBV18; J gene: TRBJ1-4; CDR3 protein: CASSPGQEKLFF
V gene: TRBV4-1; J gene: TRBJ1-5; CDR3 protein: CASSQTLRGFNQPQHF
V gene: TRBV5-3; J gene: TRBJ1-5; CDR3 protein: CARSLRVGQPQHF
V gene: TRBV10-3; J gene: TRBJ2-1; CDR3 protein: CAISETGSSYNEQFF
V gene: TRBV3-1/TRBV3-2; J gene: TRBJ1-1; CDR3 protein: CASSHRQGQETEAFF
V gene: TRBV24-1; J gene: TRBJ1-6; CDR3 protein: CATSDLQELPPLHF
V gene: TRBV5-4; J gene: TRBJ2-3; CDR3 protein: CASSLRGALTDTQYF
V gene: TRBV6-5; J gene: TRBJ2-1; CDR3 protein: CASSYGANNEQFF
V gene: TRBV27; J gene: TRBJ1-2; CDR3 protein: CASRRQAAQDYGYTF
V gene: TRBV6-1; J gene: TRBJ1-2; CDR3 protein: CASSVAWGANYGYTF
V gene: TRBV6-2/TRBV6-3; J gene: TRBJ1-5; CDR3 protein: CASSSTADRANQPQHF
V gene: TRBV11-1; J gene: TRBJ1-6; CDR3 protein: CASSPKTYSPLHF